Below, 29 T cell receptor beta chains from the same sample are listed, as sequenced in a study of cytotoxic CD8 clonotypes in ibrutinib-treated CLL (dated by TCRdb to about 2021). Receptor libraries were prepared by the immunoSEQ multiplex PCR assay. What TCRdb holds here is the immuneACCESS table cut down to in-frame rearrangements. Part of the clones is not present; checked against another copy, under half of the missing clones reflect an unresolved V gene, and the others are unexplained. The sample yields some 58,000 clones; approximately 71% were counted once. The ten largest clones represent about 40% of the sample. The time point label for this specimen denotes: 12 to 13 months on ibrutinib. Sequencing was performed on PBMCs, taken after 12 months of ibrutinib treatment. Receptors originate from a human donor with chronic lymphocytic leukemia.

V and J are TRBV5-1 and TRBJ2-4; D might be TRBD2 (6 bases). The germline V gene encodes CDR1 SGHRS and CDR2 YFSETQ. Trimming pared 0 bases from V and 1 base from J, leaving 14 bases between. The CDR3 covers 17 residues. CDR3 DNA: TGCGCCAGCAGCTTGGAGGTCGCCGCGGGGGCCAAAAACATTCAGTACTTC. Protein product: CASSLEVAAGAKNIQYF.

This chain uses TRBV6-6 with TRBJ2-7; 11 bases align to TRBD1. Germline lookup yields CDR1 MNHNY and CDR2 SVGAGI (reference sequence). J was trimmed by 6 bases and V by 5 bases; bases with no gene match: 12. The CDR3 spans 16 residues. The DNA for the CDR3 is TGTGCCAGCAGTCCTAGAGGGGGACAGGGGGGTCCCGAGCAGTACTTC. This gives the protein CASSPRGGQGGPEQYF.

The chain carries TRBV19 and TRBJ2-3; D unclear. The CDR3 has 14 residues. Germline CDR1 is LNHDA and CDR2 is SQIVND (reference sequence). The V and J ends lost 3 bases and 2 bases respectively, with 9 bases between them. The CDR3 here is CASSMSVNTDTQYF. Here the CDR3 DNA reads TGTGCCAGTAGTATGTCGGTAAACACAGATACGCAGTATTTT.

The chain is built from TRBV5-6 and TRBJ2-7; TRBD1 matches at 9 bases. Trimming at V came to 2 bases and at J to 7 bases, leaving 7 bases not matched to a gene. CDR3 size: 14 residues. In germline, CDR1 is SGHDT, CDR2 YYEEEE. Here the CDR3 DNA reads TGTGCCAGCAGCTTCGGGACAGGGTCTGGGGAGCAGTACTTC. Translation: CASSFGTGSGEQYF.

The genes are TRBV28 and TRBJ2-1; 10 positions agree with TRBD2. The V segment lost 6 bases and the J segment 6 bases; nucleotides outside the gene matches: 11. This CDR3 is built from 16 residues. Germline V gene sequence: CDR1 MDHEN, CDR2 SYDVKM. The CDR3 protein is CASSPTASGRSNEQFF. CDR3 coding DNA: TGTGCCAGCAGCCCGACAGCTAGCGGGAGAAGCAATGAGCAGTTCTTC.

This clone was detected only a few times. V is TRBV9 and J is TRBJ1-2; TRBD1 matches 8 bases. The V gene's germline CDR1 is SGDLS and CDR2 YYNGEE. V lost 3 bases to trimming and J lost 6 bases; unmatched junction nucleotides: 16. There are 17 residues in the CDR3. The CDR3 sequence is CASSARTSDRAGDGYTF. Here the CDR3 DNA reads TGTGCCAGCAGCGCAAGGACCTCGGACAGGGCTGGGGATGGCTACACCTTC.

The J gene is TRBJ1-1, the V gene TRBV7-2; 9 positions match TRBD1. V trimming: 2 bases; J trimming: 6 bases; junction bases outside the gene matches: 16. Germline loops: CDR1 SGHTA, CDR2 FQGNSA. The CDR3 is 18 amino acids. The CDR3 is CASSLNSVGQGKRAEAFF. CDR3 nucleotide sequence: TGTGCCAGCAGCTTAAATAGCGTAGGACAGGGGAAAAGGGCTGAAGCTTTCTTT.

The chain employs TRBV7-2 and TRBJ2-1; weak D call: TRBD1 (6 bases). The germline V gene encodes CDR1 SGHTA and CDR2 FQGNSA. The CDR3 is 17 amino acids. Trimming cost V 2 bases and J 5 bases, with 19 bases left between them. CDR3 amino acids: CASSLRPGRGANNEQFF. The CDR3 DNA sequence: TGTGCCAGCAGCTTACGGCCCGGCAGGGGCGCAAACAATGAGCAGTTCTTC.

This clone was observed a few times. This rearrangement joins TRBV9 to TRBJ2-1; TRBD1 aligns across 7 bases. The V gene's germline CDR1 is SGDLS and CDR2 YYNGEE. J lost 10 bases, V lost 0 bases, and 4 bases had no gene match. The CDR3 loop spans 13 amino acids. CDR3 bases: TGTGCCAGCAGCGTAGAGGGGGCAAAGGAGCAGTTCTTC. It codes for CASSVEGAKEQFF.

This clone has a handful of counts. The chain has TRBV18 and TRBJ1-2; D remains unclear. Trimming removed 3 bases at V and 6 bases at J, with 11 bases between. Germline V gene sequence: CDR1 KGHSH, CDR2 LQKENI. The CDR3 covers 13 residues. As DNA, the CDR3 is TGTGCCAGCTCACCGTGGGAGAAGGATGGCTACACCTTC. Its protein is CASSPWEKDGYTF.

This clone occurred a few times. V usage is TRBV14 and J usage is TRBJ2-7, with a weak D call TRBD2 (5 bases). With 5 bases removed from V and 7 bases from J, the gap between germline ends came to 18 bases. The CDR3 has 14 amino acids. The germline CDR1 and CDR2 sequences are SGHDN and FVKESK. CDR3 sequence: CASSTRDVLDEQYF. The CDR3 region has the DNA TGTGCCAGCAGCACGAGGGATGTCCTTGATGAGCAGTACTTC. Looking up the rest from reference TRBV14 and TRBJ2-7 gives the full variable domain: EAGVTQFPSHSVIEKGQTVTLRCDPISGHDNLYWYRRVMGKEIKFLLHFVKESKQDESGMPNNRFLAERTGGTYSTLKVQPAELEDSGVYFCASSTRDVLDEQYFGPGTRLTVT.

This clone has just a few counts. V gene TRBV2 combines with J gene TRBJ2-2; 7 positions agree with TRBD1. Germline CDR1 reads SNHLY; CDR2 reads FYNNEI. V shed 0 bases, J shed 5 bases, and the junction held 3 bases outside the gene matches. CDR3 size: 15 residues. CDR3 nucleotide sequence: TGTGCCAGCAGTGAAGCTGCAGGGGGAACCGGGGAGCTGTTTTTT. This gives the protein CASSEAAGGTGELFF. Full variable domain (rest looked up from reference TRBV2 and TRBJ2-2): EPEVTQTPSHQVTQMGQEVILRCVPISNHLYFYWYRQILGQKVEFLVSFYNNEISEKSEIFDDQFSVERPDGSNFTLKIRSTKLEDSAMYFCASSEAAGGTGELFFGEGSRLTVL.

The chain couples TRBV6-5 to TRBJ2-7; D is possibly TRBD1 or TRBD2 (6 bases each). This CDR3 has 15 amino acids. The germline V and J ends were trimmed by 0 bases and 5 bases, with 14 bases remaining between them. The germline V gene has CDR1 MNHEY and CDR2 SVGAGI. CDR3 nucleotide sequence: TGTGCCAGCAGTTACTCCGGCAGGGGAGGACACGAGCAGTACTTC. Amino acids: CASSYSGRGGHEQYF.

The CDR3 region has the DNA TGTGCCAGCGGTGGGACCGCGGTCTCTGGAAACACCATATATTTT. It encodes CASGGTAVSGNTIYF. The chain couples TRBV28 to TRBJ1-3; D possibly corresponds to TRBD1 (5 bases). Trimming took off 8 bases at V and 0 bases at J, with 14 bases between the two ends. CDR3 size: 15 residues. Germline V gene sequence: CDR1 MDHEN, CDR2 SYDVKM.

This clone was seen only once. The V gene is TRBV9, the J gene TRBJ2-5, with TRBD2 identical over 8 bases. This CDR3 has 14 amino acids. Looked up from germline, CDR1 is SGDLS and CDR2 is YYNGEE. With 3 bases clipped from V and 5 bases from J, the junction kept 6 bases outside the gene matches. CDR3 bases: TGTGCCAGCAGCGCAAAAGCGGGAGCGGAGACCCAGTACTTC. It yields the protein CASSAKAGAETQYF.

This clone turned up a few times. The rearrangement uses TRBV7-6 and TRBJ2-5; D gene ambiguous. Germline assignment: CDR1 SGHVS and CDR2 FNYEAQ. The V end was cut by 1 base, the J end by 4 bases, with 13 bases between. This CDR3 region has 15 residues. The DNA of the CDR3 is TGTGCCAGCAGCTTAGAATCTGGGAACGGAGAGACCCAGTACTTC. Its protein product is CASSLESGNGETQYF.

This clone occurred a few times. CDR3: CATSNLKEQYF. The CDR3 nucleotides read TGTGCCACCAGCAACTTGAAGGAGCAGTACTTC. The genes are TRBV25-1 and TRBJ2-7, with unresolved D. CDR1 is MGHDK, CDR2 SYGVNS, per germline. Trimming took off 10 bases at V and 7 bases at J, with 14 bases between the two ends. This CDR3 has 11 residues.

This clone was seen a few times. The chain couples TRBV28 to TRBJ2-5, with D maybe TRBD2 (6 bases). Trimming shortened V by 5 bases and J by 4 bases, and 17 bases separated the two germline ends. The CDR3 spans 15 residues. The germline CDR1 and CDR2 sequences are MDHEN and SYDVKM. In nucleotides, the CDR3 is TGTGCCAGCAGTGTGTTGCGGGAAGGACCAGAGACCCAGTACTTC. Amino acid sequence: CASSVLREGPETQYF.

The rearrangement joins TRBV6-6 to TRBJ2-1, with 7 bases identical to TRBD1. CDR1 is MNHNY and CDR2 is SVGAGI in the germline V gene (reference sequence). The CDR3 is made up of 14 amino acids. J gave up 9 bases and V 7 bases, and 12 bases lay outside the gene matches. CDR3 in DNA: TGTGCCAGCACTCCGACGGACAGGCAAGCTGAGCAGTTCTTC. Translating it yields CASTPTDRQAEQFF.

The chain's CDR3 is CASSLLGPPSHYNEQFF. The DNA for the CDR3 is TGTGCCAGCAGCTTACTAGGACCTCCATCGCACTACAATGAGCAGTTCTTC. V usage is TRBV7-9 and J usage is TRBJ2-1, with D uncertain. The V and J ends lost 2 bases and 3 bases respectively, with 17 bases between them. Germline values: CDR1 SEHNR, CDR2 FQNEAQ (reference sequence). The CDR3 contains 17 residues.

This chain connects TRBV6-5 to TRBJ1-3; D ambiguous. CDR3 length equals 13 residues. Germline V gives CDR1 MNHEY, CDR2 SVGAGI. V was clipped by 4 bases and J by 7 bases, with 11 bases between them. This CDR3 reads CASSSPDGNTIYF. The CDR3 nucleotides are TGTGCCAGCAGTTCCCCCGACGGTAACACCATATATTTT.

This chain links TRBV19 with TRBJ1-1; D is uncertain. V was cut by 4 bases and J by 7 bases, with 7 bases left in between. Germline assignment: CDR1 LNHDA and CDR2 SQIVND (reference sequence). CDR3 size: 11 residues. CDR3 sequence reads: CASSTGLEAFF. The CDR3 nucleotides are TGTGCCAGTAGTACGGGTCTTGAAGCTTTCTTT. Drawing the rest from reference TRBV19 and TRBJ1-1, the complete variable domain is DGGITQSPKYLFRKEGQNVTLSCEQNLNHDAMYWYRQDPGQGLRLIYYSQIVNDFQKGDIAEGYSVSREKKESFPLTVTSAQKNPTAFYLCASSTGLEAFFGQGTRLTVV.

The CDR3 loop reads CASSQDHGTGDEQYF. Written as DNA, the CDR3 is TGCGCCAGCAGCCAAGATCACGGGACAGGGGACGAGCAGTACTTC. The gene calls are TRBV4-1 and TRBJ2-7; 10 bases line up with TRBD1. This CDR3 is built from 15 residues. V lost 0 bases, J lost 5 bases, and 4 bases stayed unmatched. Germline V lookup: CDR1 MGHRA, CDR2 YSYEKL.

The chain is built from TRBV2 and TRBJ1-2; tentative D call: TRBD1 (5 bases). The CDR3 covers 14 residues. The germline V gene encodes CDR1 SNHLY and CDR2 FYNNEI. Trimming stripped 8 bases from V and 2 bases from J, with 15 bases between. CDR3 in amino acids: CASLGRGFNYGYTF. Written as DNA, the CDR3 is TGTGCCAGCCTGGGGAGGGGATTCAACTATGGCTACACCTTC.

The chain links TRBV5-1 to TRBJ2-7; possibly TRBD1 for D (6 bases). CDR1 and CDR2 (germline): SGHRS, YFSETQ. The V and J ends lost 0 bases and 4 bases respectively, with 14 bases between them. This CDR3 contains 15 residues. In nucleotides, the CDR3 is TGCGCCAGCAGCTTGGAGGCAGGGGTATATTACGAGCAGTACTTC. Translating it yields CASSLEAGVYYEQYF.

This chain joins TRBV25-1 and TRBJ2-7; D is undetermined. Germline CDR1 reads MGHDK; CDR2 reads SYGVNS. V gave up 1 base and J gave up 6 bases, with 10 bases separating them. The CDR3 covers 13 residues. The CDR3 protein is CASSESLGFEQYF. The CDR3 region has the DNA TGTGCCAGCAGTGAATCATTGGGCTTCGAGCAGTACTTC.

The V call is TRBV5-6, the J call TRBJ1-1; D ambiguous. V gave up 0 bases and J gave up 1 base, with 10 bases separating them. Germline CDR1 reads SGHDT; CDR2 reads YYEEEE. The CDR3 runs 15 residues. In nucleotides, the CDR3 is TGTGCCAGCAGCTTGGGGCCGGATACGAACACTGAAGCTTTCTTT. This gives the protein CASSLGPDTNTEAFF.

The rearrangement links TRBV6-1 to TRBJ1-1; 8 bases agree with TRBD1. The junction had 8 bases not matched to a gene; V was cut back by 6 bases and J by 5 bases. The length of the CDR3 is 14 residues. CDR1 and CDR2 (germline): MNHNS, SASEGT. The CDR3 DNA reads TGTGCCAGCAGAGGGGCAGGGGGCGGTACTGAAGCTTTCTTT. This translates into CASRGAGGGTEAFF.

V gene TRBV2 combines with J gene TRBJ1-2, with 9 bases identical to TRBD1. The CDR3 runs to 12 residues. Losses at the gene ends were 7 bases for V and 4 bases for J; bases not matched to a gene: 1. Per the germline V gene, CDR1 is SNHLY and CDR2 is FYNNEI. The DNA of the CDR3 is TGTGCCAGCAAGGACAGGGGCTATGGCTACACCTTC. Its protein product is CASKDRGYGYTF.